This T cell receptor beta chain was profiled in a study of response to subunit inactivated influenza vaccine. Notes on the study in general: Only a handful of new T cells, the authors suggested, are recruited with each seasonal influenza vaccination.

This clonotype appeared many times. What it binds is not known. Via MiXCR, TCRdb re-called the RT-PCR reads, giving one row per CDR3 protein. The sample consists of 700,000 to 800,000 distinct CDR3 sequences, around 20% of them appearing once. This CDR3 has 15 amino acids. Trimming stripped 3 bases from V and 2 bases from J, with 14 bases between. This rearrangement joins TRBV12-3 or TRBV12-4 to TRBJ2-7; tentatively, D is TRBD1 (5 bases). The TCR originated in a man aged 50 to 59 who received an inactivated influenza vaccine. The specimen was PBMCs from blood, collected about 5 days after vaccination. The CDR3 reads CASSFRAGPTYEQYF. CDR3 nucleotides: TGTGCCAGCAGTTTTCGGGCAGGGCCCACCTACGAGCAGTACTTC.